This T cell receptor beta chain was found in a study of T cell responses to AZD1222 COVID-19 vaccine (dated by TCRdb to 2020 to 2023). In the study overall: TCR sequencing covered fewer than 250 trial participants: 200 to 210 given two doses of AZD1222 and approximately 26 given two doses of MenACWY control vaccine. Trial participants were enrolled by age into subgroups of 18-55, 56-69 and 70-plus years, and around 150, 28 and 57 TCR-sequenced participants, respectively, were included in these subgroups.

About this clone itself: The antigen this receptor binds is unknown. No per-base quality is available; no much larger clone lies one base away.

The time point label of this sample denotes: about 28 days (+/-7) after the second vaccine dose. AZD1222 recipients with second doses at about 4 weeks or about 12 weeks were pooled, because spike-specific TCR depth and breadth did not differ between schedules. Vaccinee samples were obtained from the UK trials COV001 and COV002, which included a single-blind randomized controlled phase 2/3 trial of AZD1222 (ChAdOx1 nCoV-19) in healthy adults. For TCRbeta chain sequencing, PBMC samples from trial participants were taken at day 0 and at day 28 after the second dose. Relative to germline, V is missing 5 bases and J is missing 3 bases, with 8 bases of the junction outside any gene match. The CDR3 starts with the cysteine, ends with the phenylalanine, and has 16 residues. CDR3 DNA is the only sequence kept; it has 48 bases, read in frame from the first base. Per the germline V gene (reference sequence), LNHDA is the CDR1 and SQIVND is the CDR2.

The CDR3 regions of human TCRbeta chains were analyzed by immunosequencing. The authors' pipeline ran thus. Repertoire TCRs were matched against a reference library of SARS-CoV-2-specific TCRs generated with the MIRA antigen-specificity platform. Breadth was defined as the fraction of unique TCRs that were SARS-CoV-2-associated, and depth was defined as the fraction of total T cells that were SARS-CoV-2-associated. Each spike-specific TCR was assigned to its reactive spike region and to a CD4 or CD8 class using the MIRA data. Log10-transformed breadth and depth values were compared by one-way ANOVA with Sidak's multiple comparisons tests. The table was pulled from immuneACCESS by TCRdb, which kept in-frame rearrangements only. Such tables lose some clones; where checked, under half of the loss comes from unresolved V genes, and the rest has no known cause. V, J and clone size derive from that table, while D and trimming were established from the DNA sequence. A total of about 180,000 clones appear in this sample, about 91% of them only once. The biggest ten clones account for around 10% of the sample.

What the study reported, not specific to this receptor: Conclusions about previously exposed vaccinees were limited because only 6 or 7 AZD1222 recipients were SARS-CoV-2 seropositive at baseline. The 56-69-year group was small, and its depth increase did not reach significance, likely because of low power. After two AZD1222 doses, spike-specific TCR breadth and depth were significantly higher than at day 0 and than in MenACWY recipients. Nearly half of unique spike-specific TCRs reportedly recognized epitopes outside regions mutated in the B.1.351 and B.1.1.7 variants. Most participants were white British and females outnumbered males, and the authors suggested that clonal diversity may have been underestimated. No day 14 peak-response samples were available, so repertoires were characterized only after the peak T cell response. The vaccine-associated CD4 TCRs covered the entire spike protein, and the dominant responses fell in regions 160-218 and 743-854.

Specimen: peripheral blood, collected 28 days after the second AZD1222 dose. The source is an adult who received the AZD1222 COVID-19 vaccine. Recombination connected TRBV19 to TRBJ1-4; TRBD1 lines up with 8 middle nucleotides. The nucleotide sequence is TGTGCCAGTAGTTCCCGACAGGGGCTGGCTAATGAAAAACTGTTTTTT. It specifies CASSSRQGLANEKLFF.